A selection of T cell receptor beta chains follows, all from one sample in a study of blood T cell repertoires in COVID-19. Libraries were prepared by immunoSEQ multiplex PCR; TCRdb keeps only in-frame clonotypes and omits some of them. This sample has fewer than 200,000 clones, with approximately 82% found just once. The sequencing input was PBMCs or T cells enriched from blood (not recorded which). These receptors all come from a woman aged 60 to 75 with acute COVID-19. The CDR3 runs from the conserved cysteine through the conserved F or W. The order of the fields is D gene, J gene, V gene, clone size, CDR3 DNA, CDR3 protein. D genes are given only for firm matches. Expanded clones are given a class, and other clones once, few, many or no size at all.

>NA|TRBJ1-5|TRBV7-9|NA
TGTGCCAGCAGCTTAGGGGGCGATCAGCCCCAGCATTTT
CASSLGGDQPQHF
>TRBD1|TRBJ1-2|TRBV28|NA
TGTGCCAGCAAAAAGCCGCTCAGGGGGAACTATGGCTACACCTTC
CASKKPLRGNYGYTF
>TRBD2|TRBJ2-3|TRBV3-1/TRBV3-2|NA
TGTGCCAGCAGCCACCTCCCGGGCGGGGGGGCAACAGATACGCAGTATTTT
CASSHLPGGGATDTQYF
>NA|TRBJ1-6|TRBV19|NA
TGTGCCAGTAGTATAGATTATGGTGGGTTCAGGAACTCACCCCTCCACTTT
CASSIDYGGFRNSPLHF
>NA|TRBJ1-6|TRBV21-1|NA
TGTGCCAGCAGCACACCCCTGACAGGGTTGGACTTT
CASSTPLTGLDF
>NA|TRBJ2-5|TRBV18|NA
TGTGCCGCCTTCCCTACCCCGGGACTGACTAGTAAAGAGACCCAGTACTTC
CAAFPTPGLTSKETQYF
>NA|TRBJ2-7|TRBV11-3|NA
TGTGCCAGCAGCTCCCAGACAGGTAGCTCCTACGAGCAGTACTTC
CASSSQTGSSYEQYF
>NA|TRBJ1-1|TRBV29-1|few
TGCAGCGTATCGGGGGGCAGAAAGGACACTGAAGCTTTCTTT
CSVSGGRKDTEAFF
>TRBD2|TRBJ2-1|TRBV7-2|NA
TGTGCCAGCAGCACCTTTACTAGCGGGGGACGGTACAATGAGCAGTTCTTC
CASSTFTSGGRYNEQFF
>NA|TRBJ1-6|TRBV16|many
TGTGCCAGCAGCCAATCTGGAGGGATGGGTAATTCACCCCTCCACTTT
CASSQSGGMGNSPLHF
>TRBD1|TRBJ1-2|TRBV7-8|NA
TGTGCCAGCAGCTCAAGACAGGGCCGGAACTATGGCTACACCTTC
CASSSRQGRNYGYTF
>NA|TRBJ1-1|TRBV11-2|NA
TGTGCCAGCAGCTTTGTTCAGGACACTGAAGCTTTCTTT
CASSFVQDTEAFF
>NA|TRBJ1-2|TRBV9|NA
TGTGCCAGCAGCCCAAGACTCCGTAGTAACTATGGCTACACCTTC
CASSPRLRSNYGYTF
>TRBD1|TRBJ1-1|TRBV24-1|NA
TGTGCCACCAGTGATTCTCTGACAGGGACTGAAGCTTTCTTT
CATSDSLTGTEAFF
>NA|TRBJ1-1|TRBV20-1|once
TGCAGTGCTAGAATTTATGAAGCTTTCTTT
CSARIYEAFF
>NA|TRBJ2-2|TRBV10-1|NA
TGCGCCAGCAGAACAGGGTTAACCGGGGAGCTGTTTTTT
CASRTGLTGELFF
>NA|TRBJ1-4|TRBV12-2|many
TGTGCAAGTCGCCTCGGAACAGTTAATGAAAAACTGTTTTTT
CASRLGTVNEKLFF
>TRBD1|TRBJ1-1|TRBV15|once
TGTGCCACCAGCAGTAAGGGGGCTCGAGGGCCTGAAGGTGGAGCTTTCTTT
CATSSKGARGPEGGAFF
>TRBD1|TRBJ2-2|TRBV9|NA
TGTGCCAGCAGCATATCGACAGGGGTTAATGATCTGCGGGAGCTGTTTTTT
CASSISTGVNDLRELFF
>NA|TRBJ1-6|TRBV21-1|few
TGTGCCAGCAGCAAAGACAGGGTAGGTTCACCCCTCCACTTT
CASSKDRVGSPLHF
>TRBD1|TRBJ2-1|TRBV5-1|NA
TGCGCCAGCAGCTTGGGAGGGGGCCTCTCCTACAATGAGCAGTTCTTC
CASSLGGGLSYNEQFF
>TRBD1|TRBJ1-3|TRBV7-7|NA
TGTGCCAGCAGCCCCCTGGGGCGACAGGGTCGGTTCTCTGGAAACACCATATATTTT
CASSPLGRQGRFSGNTIYF
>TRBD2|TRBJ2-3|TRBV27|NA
TGTGCCAGCAGTTTATGGACTAGCTATGGCACAGATACGCAGTATTTT
CASSLWTSYGTDTQYF
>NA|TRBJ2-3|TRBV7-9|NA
TGTGCCAGCAGCTTAGGGAACGGGGGAACCACAGATACGCAGTATTTT
CASSLGNGGTTDTQYF
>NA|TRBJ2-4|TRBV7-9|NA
TGTGCCAGCCAGGGGCTGGCCAAAAACATTCAGTACTTC
CASQGLAKNIQYF
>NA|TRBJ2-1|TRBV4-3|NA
TGCGCCAGCAGCCAAGATCTGTTGACTCACAATGAGCAGTTCTTC
CASSQDLLTHNEQFF
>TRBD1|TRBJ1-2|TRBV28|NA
TGTGCCAGCAGTCGGGGACAGGGTGGCTACACCTTC
CASSRGQGGYTF
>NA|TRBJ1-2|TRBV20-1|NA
TGCAGTGTGCCCGAGGGATCTGGCTACACCTTC
CSVPEGSGYTF
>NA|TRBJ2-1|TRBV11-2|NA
TGTGCCAGCAGCCCATCGGATAAACGGCGGCGCAACAATGAGCAGTTCTTC
CASSPSDKRRRNNEQFF
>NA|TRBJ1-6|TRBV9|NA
TGTGCCAGCACGGGGAGCGGGGCCTTTACTAATTCACCCCTCCACTTT
CASTGSGAFTNSPLHF
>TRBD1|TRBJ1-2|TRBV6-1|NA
TGTGCCAGCAGTTCGTTGGACAGGAACTTTGGCTACACCTTC
CASSSLDRNFGYTF
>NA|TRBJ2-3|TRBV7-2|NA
TGTGCCAGCAGCTTAGTCCCTAGTCGTTTTGCAGATACGCAGTATTTT
CASSLVPSRFADTQYF
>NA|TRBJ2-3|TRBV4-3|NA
TGCGCCAGCAGCCAAGATTGGCGCACAGATACGCAGTATTTT
CASSQDWRTDTQYF